These 15 T cell receptor beta chains came from one sample sequenced in a study of shared clonotypes between healthy human individuals. Assay used: immunoSEQ multiplex PCR; TCRdb lists only in-frame clones, some missing. Here the sample spans approximately 330,000 clones, less than 85% being singletons. The sequenced sample consisted of memory CD4+ T cells sorted from blood. The subset here: CD45RA-negative fraction. Receptor source: a man aged 25 to 40 in good health.

The chain couples TRBV2 to TRBJ2-7; 7 nucleotides line up with TRBD2. The germline V gene encodes CDR1 SNHLY and CDR2 FYNNEI. Trimming took 6 bases from V and 3 from J; bases not matched to a gene: 5. This CDR3 is built from 13 residues. This CDR3 reads CASRVAGDYEQYF. CDR3 sequence (DNA): TGTGCCAGCAGAGTAGCGGGTGACTACGAGCAGTACTTC.

The chain joins TRBV7-3 to TRBJ2-1, with D hard to call. The V gene lost 0 bases and the J gene lost 4 bases, with 7 bases spanning the gap. Germline V lookup: CDR1 SGHTA, CDR2 FQGTGA. There are 14 residues in the CDR3. The CDR3 reads CASSLTGYYNEQFF. CDR3 in DNA: TGTGCCAGCAGCTTAACGGGATATTACAATGAGCAGTTCTTC.

The rearrangement links TRBV28 to TRBJ1-1; D is uncertain. Germline values: CDR1 MDHEN, CDR2 SYDVKM. This CDR3 has 19 residues. The V gene lost 2 bases and the J gene lost 1 base, with 23 bases spanning the gap. This CDR3 reads CASSLSRGQWTARNTEAFF. CDR3 bases: TGTGCCAGCAGTTTAAGCCGAGGGCAGTGGACCGCCAGGAACACTGAAGCTTTCTTT.

This clone was observed many times. CDR3 sequence: CASSQLVNTEAFF. The CDR3 DNA sequence: TGTGCCAGTAGTCAGCTGGTGAACACTGAAGCTTTCTTT. V usage is TRBV19 and J usage is TRBJ1-1; D remains unclear. The ends were cut back, 5 bases at V and 0 bases at J, with 7 bases in the middle. Per the germline V gene, CDR1 is LNHDA and CDR2 is SQIVND (reference sequence). The CDR3 has 13 amino acids.

In its sample, this clone was seen a few times. The chain couples TRBV12-2 to TRBJ1-5. TRBV12-2 is flagged as a pseudogene. The CDR3 consists of 14 residues. CDR3 region: CASRLGRGNQPQHF. The CDR3 DNA reads as TGTGCAAGTCGCTTAGGGAGGGGGAATCAGCCCCAGCATTTT.

The CDR3 region is CASSSGLVSYEQYF. In DNA, the CDR3 is TGCGCCAGCAGTTCGGGACTAGTAAGCTACGAGCAGTACTTC. J is TRBJ2-7 and V is TRBV5-1, with 8 bases fitting TRBD2. V lost 5 bases, J lost 3 bases, and 7 bases stayed unmatched. CDR3 length: 14 residues. The germline V gene has CDR1 SGHRS and CDR2 YFSETQ.

This chain uses TRBV18 with TRBJ2-2; TRBD2 matches 8 bases. With 1 base clipped from V and 0 bases from J, the junction kept 4 bases outside the gene matches. Germline CDR1 reads KGHSH; CDR2 reads LQKENI. The CDR3 extends over 17 amino acids. Here the CDR3 reads CASSPLGTSSNTGELFF. CDR3 nucleotides: TGTGCCAGCTCACCACTAGGGACTAGTTCGAACACCGGGGAGCTGTTTTTT.

Regarding this clone: The junction shows a germline mismatch at one end, possibly a read error. The chain joins TRBV20-1 to TRBJ1-1; D unclear. Germline assignment: CDR1 DFQATT and CDR2 SNEGSKA (reference sequence). The CDR3 has 11 amino acids. The CDR3 DNA reads TGCAGTGCTAGAGACCCGACGGCCGAGTCCTTT. It is translated as CSARDPTAESF.

This CDR3 reads CASSFNLNEQFF. As DNA, the CDR3 is TGTGCCAGCAGCTTCAACCTCAATGAGCAGTTCTTC. V gene TRBV7-3 combines with J gene TRBJ2-1; D remains ambiguous. V was shortened by 3 bases and J by 6 bases, with 6 bases between the two germline ends. The CDR3 covers 12 residues. Germline CDR1 and CDR2: SGHTA and FQGTGA.

This clone was seen more than once but under ten times. J is TRBJ2-1 and V is TRBV10-3; a weak D match, TRBD1 (7 bases). V lost 8 bases and J 2 bases, leaving 16 bases between the germline ends. This CDR3 contains 15 residues. The germline CDR1 and CDR2 sequences are ENHRY and SYGVKD. Here the CDR3 DNA reads TGTGCCATCGCGTCTCGGGGGACAGCCTACAATGAGCAGTTCTTC. This translates into CAIASRGTAYNEQFF.

V usage is TRBV4-3 and J usage is TRBJ2-7, with 8 bases aligning to TRBD1. The CDR3 length is 18 residues. J gave up 0 bases and V 2 bases, and 12 bases lay outside the gene matches. CDR1 is LGHNA, CDR2 YSLEER, per germline. CDR3 sequence reads: CASSQNTIRTGSSYEQYF. The CDR3 bases are TGCGCCAGCAGCCAAAATACTATTAGGACAGGGAGCTCCTACGAGCAGTACTTC.

V gene TRBV14 combines with J gene TRBJ2-3; 11 positions match TRBD2. The CDR3 totals 20 residues. With V trimmed by 0 bases and J by 3 bases, 14 bases remained unmatched. CDR1 and CDR2 from the germline V gene are SGHDN and FVKESK. This CDR3 reads CASSQDAASGRPLKTDTQYF. CDR3 sequence (DNA): TGTGCCAGCAGCCAAGATGCGGCTAGCGGGAGGCCCCTAAAGACAGATACGCAGTATTTT.

The rearrangement uses TRBV6-1 and TRBJ2-7, with D perhaps matching TRBD2 (6 bases). Trimming pared 2 bases from V and 2 bases from J, leaving 10 bases between. The CDR3 sequence is 14 residues long. CDR1 MNHNS and CDR2 SASEGT come from the germline V gene. The CDR3: CASSETTRTYEQYF. The CDR3 DNA reads as TGTGCCAGCAGTGAAACGACTAGGACCTACGAGCAGTACTTC.

As to this clone: At the DNA level, this CDR3 is encoded by other sequences in the same sample as well. This chain connects TRBV7-8 to TRBJ1-1, with 7 bases fitting TRBD1. J was trimmed by 6 bases and V by 4 bases; bases with no gene match: 11. CDR1 and CDR2 from the germline V gene are SGHVS and FQNEAQ. The CDR3 contains 15 residues. The CDR3 here is CASSSRDRSSAEAFF. Written as DNA, the CDR3 is TGTGCCAGCAGCTCTCGGGACAGATCATCCGCTGAAGCTTTCTTT.

This chain joins TRBV7-9 and TRBJ2-1, with 10 bases aligning to TRBD2. CDR1 and CDR2 from the germline V gene are SEHNR and FQNEAQ (reference sequence). The CDR3 is 18 residues long. With 5 bases clipped from V and 6 bases from J, the junction kept 16 bases outside the gene matches. In DNA, the CDR3 is TGTGCCAGCAGCCGCCGGACTAGCGGACTTACGTGGGGCAATGAGCAGTTCTTC. Its translation: CASSRRTSGLTWGNEQFF.